This TCR beta chain was sequenced for a study of blood T cell repertoires in COVID-19. All recovered Cohort 3 donors got two negative PCRs, got clearance, or saw symptom resolution. The germline gives CDR1 MNHEY, CDR2 SVGAGI. J lost 0 bases, V lost 9 bases, and 5 bases had no gene match. CDR3 length: 14 residues. The assay was immunoSEQ multiplex PCR, and TCRdb's table has in-frame clones only and misses some. This table holds 200,000 to 300,000 clones, 85% to 90% found once. V and J are TRBV6-5 and TRBJ1-3, with 7 nucleotides matching TRBD1. Sequencing was carried out using PBMCs or T cells enriched from blood (not recorded which). This TCR came from a man aged 35-49 years who had recovered from COVID-19. The CDR3 loop is CASRDSRSGNTIYF. The CDR3 DNA reads as TGTGCCAGTCGGGACAGCCGCTCTGGAAACACCATATATTTT.